This T cell receptor beta chain appears in the sequencing data of a study of shared clonotypes between healthy human individuals (dated by TCRdb to 2020 to 2021). As for the study more broadly: The cohort comprised two women and a few men aged 18 to 49 years. For each donor, CD4 naive and CD4 memory were each run on three plates, CD8 naive on two plates, and CD8 memory on one plate. To estimate repertoire size and how much clonotypes are shared between individuals, the study performed deep sequencing of blood TCR repertoires from 4 to 6 healthy adults. To increase sequencing depth and limit assay-specific biases, TCR repertoire library preparation and sequencing were carried out by different laboratories using diverse techniques. Per donor, leukapheresis produced somewhere between about 0.94 and 10 billion PBMCs. General study outcomes and caveats: Naive subsets generally had larger estimated clonotype richness than memory subsets. Across four donors, approximately 5% of naive CD4, roughly 3.8% of naive CD8, 2.3% of memory CD4, and approximately 0.4% of memory CD8 clonotypes were shared. Even with the large sequencing depth, rarefaction of the sorted-subset datasets indicated that sequencing was incomplete. Compared with non-shared clonotypes, the clonotypes found in all four sorted-subset donors had higher generation probabilities. The genetic and exposure-history diversity represented was limited by the small number of donors. Pairwise subsampling indicated that sequencing depth was expected to affect the degree of clonotype sharing among donors. Sampling was limited to blood, and TCR repertoires in tissue likely differ from TCR repertoires in blood.

V and J are trimmed by 3 bases and 3 bases, and the gene matches miss 10 bases of the junction. Reading from cysteine to phenylalanine, the CDR3 counts 18 amino acids. The entry retains the CDR3 DNA only, 54 bases that are in frame from base 1. CDR1 and CDR2 are read off the germline V gene (reference sequence) as LNHNV and YYDKDF. For this clone: This clone's antigen is unknown. Nothing much larger sits one base from this clone, and base qualities are not available.

Donors were healthy HIV-negative adults with no recently reported acute infections or vaccinations. All donors were Caucasian adults living in Nashville, Tennessee, USA. CD4+ T cells were enriched through magnetic negative selection, after which naive cells were positively selected on CD45RA and the remaining negative fraction served as the memory subset. Blood was collected by leukapheresis, and PBMCs were isolated by Ficoll-Histopaque density gradient centrifugation and then cryopreserved in liquid nitrogen vapor phase. Analytical flow cytometry was used to check the purity and quantity of each magnetically sorted T cell population. Each sorted fraction had its genomic DNA isolated and then quantified by UV absorbance on a Nanodrop 2000c. Using the deep immunoSEQ assay, TCR CDR3 regions were amplified from genomic DNA by multiplex PCR. Extracted genomic DNA from each cell subset was spread evenly across all wells of several immunoSEQ 96-well plates, with each plate serving as a replicate. For sorted subsets, approximately 200 ng of genomic DNA, equivalent to about 30,000 T cell genomes, went into each replicate PCR. The purified libraries were quantified using a Qubit 3.0 fluorometer, sized with a Bioanalyzer 2100, and then quantified again using the KAPA Library Quantification kit. Each immunoSEQ 96-well plate was sequenced on its own single-read 150-cycle Illumina NextSeq 550 flow cell. Per the source publication's procedure: The immunoSEQ output contained only junctional sequences without quality scores, so filtering could not match that applied to full-length reads. Sequences were annotated with PyIR, a Python wrapper for IgBLAST v1.9, and V/J genes and CDR3 were assigned using IMGT germline references. Any read was removed if the V/J assignment was weak (E-value above 1e-6), the CDR3 was missing, or the read contained stop codons, out-of-frame junctions, or ambiguous translated residues. V3J clonotypes were defined as sequences sharing an identical inferred V gene, J gene, and CDR3 amino acid sequence. The percentage overlap between two repertoires was calculated by dividing the number of shared unique clonotypes by the size of the smaller repertoire. Richness of each repertoire was evaluated using RTK rarefaction, the Chao1 estimator, and Recon v2.1 estimates of unobserved clonotypes. Generation probabilities were computed with OLGA for all TCRbeta clonotypes obtained by the gDNA method from several donors. TCRdb provides this immuneACCESS table in a form limited to in-frame rearrangements. Some clones are lacking; in checked studies, under half of them reflect an unresolved V gene, and why the rest are absent is not known. That table furnishes V, J and clone size, whereas the DNA furnished D and trimming. This sample gives about 2.3 million clones in total; around 93% of them show up just once. 0.37% of the sample rests with the top ten.

The chain is assembled from TRBV15 and TRBJ2-1, with 11 bases matching TRBD2. This receptor was taken from a man between 18 and 35 years old in good health. Some clones in this sample may be carry-over from other donors' samples. The specimen sequenced was naive CD4+ T cells from PBMCs. Explained via the paper, the cell subset or site label denotes: CD45RA+ positively selected. The CDR3 region: CATSSRFLAGGVYNEQFF. The DNA sequence is TGTGCCACCAGCAGTAGGTTTCTAGCGGGAGGTGTCTACAATGAGCAGTTCTTC.